This is a list of T cell receptor beta chains from one sample in a study of vaccination and CD4 T cells after COVID-19. The antigens for these receptors are not known. Each CDR3 protein is one row after TCRdb ran MiXCR on the PCR reads. Altogether about 16,000 distinct CDR3 sequences are present, about 56% being singletons, with the ten largest covering 7.2%. The material was CD4+ T cells from blood, cultured in vitro, obtained before SARS-CoV-2 vaccination. The receptor set was obtained from a human donor who had recovered from COVID-19. Each CDR3 is given with its conserved first and last residue. A D gene is named only where the DNA matches it firmly. The size field is filled for only some rows; it gives once, few, many or a size class.

v_gene	j_gene	abundance	d_gene	CDR3nt	CDR3aa
TRBV29-1	TRBJ2-5	.	TRBD2	TGCAGCGTTGGTGGGGGGGACGAAGCCCAGTACTTC	CSVGGGDEAQYF
TRBV2	TRBJ2-5	few	.	TGTGCCAGCAGTGTGGGAGCAAAGACCCAGTACTTC	CASSVGAKTQYF
TRBV20-1	TRBJ1-2	.	.	TGCAGTGCTGGGGCCAGGGGTAGATATGGCTACACCTTC	CSAGARGRYGYTF
TRBV20-1	TRBJ1-1	few	TRBD1	TGCAGTGCTGGAGGACAGGTCGTTGGCGCTGAAGCTTTCTTT	CSAGGQVVGAEAFF
TRBV4-2	TRBJ2-3	.	.	TGTGCCAGCAGCCAAGGGCCTTCCCCAGATACGCAGTATTTT	CASSQGPSPDTQYF
TRBV20-1	TRBJ2-1	few	.	TGCAGTGCTGATAGGGCGGATGAGCAGTTCTTC	CSADRADEQFF
TRBV6-1	TRBJ2-3	few	.	TGTGCCAGCAGGCGGGGACACTCGGATACGCAGTATTTT	CASRRGHSDTQYF
TRBV18	TRBJ2-7	.	TRBD1	TGTGCCAGCTCACCACGGGACAGGGTCAACCACGAGCAGTACTTC	CASSPRDRVNHEQYF
TRBV24-1	TRBJ2-6	.	.	TGTGCCACCAGTGACACAGGGTCAGGGGCCAACGTCCTGACTTTC	CATSDTGSGANVLTF
TRBV27	TRBJ1-2	.	.	TGTGCCAGCAGTAAGAGAGGTTCTAATGGCTACACCTTC	CASSKRGSNGYTF